The 2 T cell receptor beta chains reported below all come from one sample, sequenced in a study of Ad26.COV2.S vaccination and SARS-CoV-2 variants. Sample treatment: 15 to 20 received Ad26.COV2.S at low or high dose, single or two shots; 5 received placebo; per-sample allocation not given. It was on day 63 after the first vaccine or placebo injection that samples were taken. The repertoire was sequenced with immunoSEQ multiplex PCR; TCRdb's copy has only in-frame clones and lacks some. Seen here are over 400,000 clones, nearly 90% observed once, and the top ten hold around 2.5%. Sequenced here: peripheral blood, sampled in a trial of Ad26.COV2.S vaccine versus placebo. The receptor source for this set is a person aged 18 to 65 who received the Ad26.COV2.S COVID-19 vaccine or a placebo.

This chain links TRBV7-8 with TRBJ1-2; maybe TRBD1 (5 bases). CDR1 and CDR2 (germline): SGHVS, FQNEAQ. V gave up 1 base and J gave up 5 bases, with 11 bases separating them. CDR3 length: 14 residues. CDR3 protein: CASSLGDGDYGYTF. As DNA, the CDR3 is TGTGCCAGCAGCTTAGGGGACGGTGATTATGGCTACACCTTC. The entire variable domain, with the rest obtained from reference TRBV7-8 and TRBJ1-2, is as follows: GAGVSQSPRYKVAKRGQDVALRCDPISGHVSLFWYQQALGQGPEFLTYFQNEAQLDKSGLPSDRFFAERPEGSVSTLKIQRTQQEDSAVYLCASSLGDGDYGYTFGSGTRLTVV.

J is TRBJ1-1 and V is TRBV10-3; D is possibly TRBD1 (6 bases). V was shortened by 10 bases and J by 1 base, with 16 bases between the two germline ends. CDR3 length: 14 amino acids. The germline CDR1 and CDR2 sequences are ENHRY and SYGVKD. The DNA of the CDR3 is TGTGCCACCGAGGAAAGGGGGTCGAACACTGAAGCTTTCTTT. Its protein is CATEERGSNTEAFF.